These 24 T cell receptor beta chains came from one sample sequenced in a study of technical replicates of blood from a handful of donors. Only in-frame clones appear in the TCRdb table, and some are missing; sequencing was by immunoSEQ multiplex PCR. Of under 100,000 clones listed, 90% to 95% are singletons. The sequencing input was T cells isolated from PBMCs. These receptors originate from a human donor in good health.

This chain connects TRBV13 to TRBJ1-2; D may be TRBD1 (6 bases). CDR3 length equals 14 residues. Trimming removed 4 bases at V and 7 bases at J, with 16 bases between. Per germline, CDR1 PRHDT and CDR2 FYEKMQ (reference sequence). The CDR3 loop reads CASSSATGSGGYTF. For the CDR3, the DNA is TGTGCCAGCAGCTCCGCTACAGGGAGCGGTGGCTACACCTTC.

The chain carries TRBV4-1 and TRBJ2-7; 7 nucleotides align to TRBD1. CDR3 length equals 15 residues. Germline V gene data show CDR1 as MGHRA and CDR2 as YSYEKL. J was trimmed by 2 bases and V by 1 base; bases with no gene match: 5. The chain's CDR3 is CASSQVWTGTYEQYF. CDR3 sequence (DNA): TGCGCCAGCAGCCAAGTTTGGACAGGCACCTACGAGCAGTACTTC.

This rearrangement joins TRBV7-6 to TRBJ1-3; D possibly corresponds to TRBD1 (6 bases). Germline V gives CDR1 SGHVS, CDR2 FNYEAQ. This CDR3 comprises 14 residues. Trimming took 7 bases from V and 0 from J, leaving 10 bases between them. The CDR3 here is CASNTGPSGNTIYF. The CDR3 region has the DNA TGTGCCAGCAACACAGGGCCCTCTGGAAACACCATATATTTT. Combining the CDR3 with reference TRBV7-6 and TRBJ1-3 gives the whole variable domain GAGVSQSPRYKVTKRGQDVALRCDPISGHVSLYWYRQALGQGPEFLTYFNYEAQQDKSGLPNDRFSAERPEGSISTLTIQRTEQRDSAMYRCASNTGPSGNTIYFGEGSWLTVV.

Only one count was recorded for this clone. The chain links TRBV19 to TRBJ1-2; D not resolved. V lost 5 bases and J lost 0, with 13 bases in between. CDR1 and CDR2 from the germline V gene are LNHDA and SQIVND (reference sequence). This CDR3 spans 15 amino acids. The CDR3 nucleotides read TGTGCCAGTAGTTCGTCTTTAGTGTCTAACTATGGCTACACCTTC. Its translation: CASSSSLVSNYGYTF.

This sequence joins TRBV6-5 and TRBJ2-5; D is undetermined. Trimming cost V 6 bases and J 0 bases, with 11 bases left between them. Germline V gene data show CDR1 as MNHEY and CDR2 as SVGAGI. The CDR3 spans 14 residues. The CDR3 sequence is CASSLLLDQETQYF. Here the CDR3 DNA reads TGTGCCAGCAGCCTACTTTTGGACCAAGAGACCCAGTACTTC.

CDR3 amino acids: CASSLRREIRTGELFF. The CDR3 DNA sequence: TGTGCCAGCAGTCTCCGGCGGGAAATAAGAACCGGGGAGCTGTTTTTT. The chain joins TRBV28 to TRBJ2-2; possible D gene TRBD2, 6 bases. The V gene's germline CDR1 is MDHEN and CDR2 SYDVKM. The CDR3 loop spans 16 amino acids. V lost 5 bases, J lost 5 bases, and 18 bases lay in between. The full variable domain, in which reference TRBV28 and TRBJ2-2 provide the parts outside the CDR3, is DVKVTQSSRYLVKRTGEKVFLECVQDMDHENMFWYRQDPGLGLRLIYFSYDVKMKEKGDIPEGYSVSREKKERFSLILESASTNQTSMYLCASSLRREIRTGELFFGEGSRLTVL.

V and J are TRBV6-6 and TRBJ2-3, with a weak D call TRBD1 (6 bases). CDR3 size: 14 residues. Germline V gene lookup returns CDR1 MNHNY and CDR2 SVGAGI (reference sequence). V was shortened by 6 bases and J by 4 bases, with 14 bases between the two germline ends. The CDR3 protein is CASSHRAGADTQYF. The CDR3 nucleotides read TGTGCCAGCAGCCACAGGGCGGGTGCAGATACGCAGTATTTT.

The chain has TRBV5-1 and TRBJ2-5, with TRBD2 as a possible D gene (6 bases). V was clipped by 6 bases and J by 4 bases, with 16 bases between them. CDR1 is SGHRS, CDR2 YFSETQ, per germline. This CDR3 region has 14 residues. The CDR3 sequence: CASTSSARSETQYF. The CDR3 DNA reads TGCGCCAGCACTTCTAGCGCGAGGTCAGAGACCCAGTACTTC.

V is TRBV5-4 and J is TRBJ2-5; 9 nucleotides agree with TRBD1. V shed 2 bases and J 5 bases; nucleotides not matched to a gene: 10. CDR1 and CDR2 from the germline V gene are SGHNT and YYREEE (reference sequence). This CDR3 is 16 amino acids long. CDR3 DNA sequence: TGTGCCAGCAGCTTACCTACAGGGGGCGGAAGGGAGACCCAGTACTTC. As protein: CASSLPTGGGRETQYF.

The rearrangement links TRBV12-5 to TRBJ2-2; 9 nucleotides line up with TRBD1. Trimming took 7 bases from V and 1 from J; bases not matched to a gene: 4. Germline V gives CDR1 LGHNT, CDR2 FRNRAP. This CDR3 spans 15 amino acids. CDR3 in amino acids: CASVADRGNTGELFF. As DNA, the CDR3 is TGTGCTAGTGTTGCGGACAGGGGGAACACCGGGGAGCTGTTTTTT.

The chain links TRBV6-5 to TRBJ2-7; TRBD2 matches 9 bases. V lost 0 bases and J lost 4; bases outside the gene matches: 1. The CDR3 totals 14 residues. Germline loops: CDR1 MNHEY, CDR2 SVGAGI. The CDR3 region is CASSYSLAGYEQYF. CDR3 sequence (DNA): TGTGCCAGCAGTTACTCCCTAGCGGGGTACGAGCAGTACTTC.

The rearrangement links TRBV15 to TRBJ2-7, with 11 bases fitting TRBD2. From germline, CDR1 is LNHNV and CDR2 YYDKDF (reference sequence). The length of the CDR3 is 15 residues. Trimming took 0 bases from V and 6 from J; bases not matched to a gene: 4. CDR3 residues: CATSRDLAGGLEQYF. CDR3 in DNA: TGTGCCACCAGCAGAGATCTAGCGGGGGGCCTCGAGCAGTACTTC.

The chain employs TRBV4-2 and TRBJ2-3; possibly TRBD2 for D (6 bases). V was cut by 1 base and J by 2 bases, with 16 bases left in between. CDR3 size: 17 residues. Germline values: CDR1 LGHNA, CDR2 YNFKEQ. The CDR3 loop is CASSQVGVGGITDTQYF. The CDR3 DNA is TGTGCCAGCAGCCAAGTCGGGGTAGGAGGGATCACAGATACGCAGTATTTT.

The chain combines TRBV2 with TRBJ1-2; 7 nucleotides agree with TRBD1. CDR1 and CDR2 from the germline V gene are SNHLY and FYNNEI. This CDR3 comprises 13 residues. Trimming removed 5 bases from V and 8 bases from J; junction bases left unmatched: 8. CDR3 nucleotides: TGTGCCAGCAGTTTGGGACAGCTGGGGGGCTACACCTTC. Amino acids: CASSLGQLGGYTF.

CDR3 loop: CASSFVPWGLSGNTIYF. The CDR3 DNA follows: TGTGCCAGCAGCTTCGTCCCTTGGGGACTCTCTGGAAACACCATATATTTT. This rearrangement joins TRBV5-6 to TRBJ1-3; possible D gene TRBD1, 5 bases. The CDR3 contains 17 residues. The V end was cut by 2 bases, the J end by 0 bases, with 15 bases between. The germline V gene has CDR1 SGHDT and CDR2 YYEEEE.

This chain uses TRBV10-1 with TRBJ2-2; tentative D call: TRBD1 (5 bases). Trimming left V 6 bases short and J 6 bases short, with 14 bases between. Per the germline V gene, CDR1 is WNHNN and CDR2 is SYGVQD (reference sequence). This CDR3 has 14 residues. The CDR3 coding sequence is TGCGCCAGCAGCCTAGACAGAACCCCCGGGGAGCTGTTTTTT. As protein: CASSLDRTPGELFF.

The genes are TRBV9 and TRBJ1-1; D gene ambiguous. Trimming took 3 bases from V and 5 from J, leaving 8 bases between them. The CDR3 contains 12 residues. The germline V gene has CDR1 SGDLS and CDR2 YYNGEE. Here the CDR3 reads CASSGGGTEAFF. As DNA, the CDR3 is TGTGCCAGCAGCGGGGGAGGGACTGAAGCTTTCTTT.

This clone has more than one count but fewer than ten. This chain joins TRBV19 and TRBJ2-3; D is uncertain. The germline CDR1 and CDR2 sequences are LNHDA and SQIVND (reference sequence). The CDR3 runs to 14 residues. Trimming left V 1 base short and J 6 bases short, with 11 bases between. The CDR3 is CASSIVNSRDTQYF. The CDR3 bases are TGTGCCAGTAGTATAGTGAACTCTAGGGATACGCAGTATTTT.

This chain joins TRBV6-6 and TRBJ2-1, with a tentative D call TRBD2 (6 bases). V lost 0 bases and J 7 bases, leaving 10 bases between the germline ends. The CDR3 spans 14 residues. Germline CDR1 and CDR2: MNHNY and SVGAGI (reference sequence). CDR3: CASSYSRGRNEQFF. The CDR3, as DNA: TGTGCCAGCAGTTACTCGCGAGGGAGGAATGAGCAGTTCTTC.

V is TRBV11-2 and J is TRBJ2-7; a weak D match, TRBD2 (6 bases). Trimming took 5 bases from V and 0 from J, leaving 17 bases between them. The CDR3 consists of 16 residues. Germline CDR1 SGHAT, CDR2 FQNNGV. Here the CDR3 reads CASSPRSGLYSYEQYF. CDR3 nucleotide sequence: TGTGCCAGCAGCCCCCGCTCGGGACTCTACTCCTACGAGCAGTACTTC.

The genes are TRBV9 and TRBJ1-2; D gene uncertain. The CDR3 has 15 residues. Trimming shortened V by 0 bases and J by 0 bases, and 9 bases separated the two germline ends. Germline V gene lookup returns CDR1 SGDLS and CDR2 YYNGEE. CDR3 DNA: TGTGCCAGCAGCGTAGATTCATTAGCTAACTATGGCTACACCTTC. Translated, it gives CASSVDSLANYGYTF.

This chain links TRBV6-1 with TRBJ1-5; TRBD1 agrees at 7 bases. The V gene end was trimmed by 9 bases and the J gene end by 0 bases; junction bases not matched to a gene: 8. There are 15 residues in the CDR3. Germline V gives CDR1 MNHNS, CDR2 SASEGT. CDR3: CASMSTGYSNQPQHF. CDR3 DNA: TGTGCCAGTATGTCGACAGGGTATAGCAATCAGCCCCAGCATTTT.

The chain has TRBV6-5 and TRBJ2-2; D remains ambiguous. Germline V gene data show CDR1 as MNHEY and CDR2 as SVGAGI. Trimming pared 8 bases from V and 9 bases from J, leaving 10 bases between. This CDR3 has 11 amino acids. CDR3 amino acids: CASGASRELFF. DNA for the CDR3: TGTGCCAGCGGAGCCTCGCGGGAGCTGTTTTTT.

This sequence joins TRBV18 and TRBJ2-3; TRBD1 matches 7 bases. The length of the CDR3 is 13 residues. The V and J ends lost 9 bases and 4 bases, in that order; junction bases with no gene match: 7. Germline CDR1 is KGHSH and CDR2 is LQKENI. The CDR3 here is CASSTGVADTQYF. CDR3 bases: TGTGCCAGTTCTACAGGGGTGGCAGATACGCAGTATTTT.